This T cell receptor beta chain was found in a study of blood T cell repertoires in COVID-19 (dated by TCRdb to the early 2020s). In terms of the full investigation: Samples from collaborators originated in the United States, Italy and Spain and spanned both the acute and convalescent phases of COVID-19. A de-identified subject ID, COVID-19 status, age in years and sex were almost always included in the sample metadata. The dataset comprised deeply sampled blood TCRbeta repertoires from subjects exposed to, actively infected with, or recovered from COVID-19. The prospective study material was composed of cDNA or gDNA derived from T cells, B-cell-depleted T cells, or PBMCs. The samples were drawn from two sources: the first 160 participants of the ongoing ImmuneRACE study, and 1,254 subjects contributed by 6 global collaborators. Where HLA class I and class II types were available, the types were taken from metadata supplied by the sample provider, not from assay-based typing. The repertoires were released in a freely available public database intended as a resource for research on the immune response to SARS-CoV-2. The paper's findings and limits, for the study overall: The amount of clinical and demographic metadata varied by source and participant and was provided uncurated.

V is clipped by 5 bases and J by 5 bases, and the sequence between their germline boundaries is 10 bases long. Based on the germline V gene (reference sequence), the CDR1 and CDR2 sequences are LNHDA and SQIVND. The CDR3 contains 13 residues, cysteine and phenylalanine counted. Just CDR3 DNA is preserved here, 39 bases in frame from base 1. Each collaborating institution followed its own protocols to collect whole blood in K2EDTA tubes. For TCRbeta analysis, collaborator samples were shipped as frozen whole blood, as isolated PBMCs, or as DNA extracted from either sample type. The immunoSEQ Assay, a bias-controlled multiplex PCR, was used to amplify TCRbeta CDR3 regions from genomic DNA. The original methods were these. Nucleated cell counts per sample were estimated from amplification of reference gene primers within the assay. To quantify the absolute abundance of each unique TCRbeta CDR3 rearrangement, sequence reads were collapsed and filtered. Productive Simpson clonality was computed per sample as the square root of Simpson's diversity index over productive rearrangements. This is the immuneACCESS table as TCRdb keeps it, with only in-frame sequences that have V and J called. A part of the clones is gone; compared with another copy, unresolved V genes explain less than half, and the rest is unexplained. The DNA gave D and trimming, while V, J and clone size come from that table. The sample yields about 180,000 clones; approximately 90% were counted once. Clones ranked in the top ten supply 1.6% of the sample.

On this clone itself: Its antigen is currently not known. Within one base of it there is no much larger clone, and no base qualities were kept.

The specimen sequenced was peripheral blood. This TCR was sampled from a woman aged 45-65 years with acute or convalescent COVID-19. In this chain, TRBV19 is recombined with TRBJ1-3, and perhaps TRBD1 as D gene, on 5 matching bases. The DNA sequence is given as TGTGCCAGTAGTTCGGGGGGTCGAAACACCATATATTTT. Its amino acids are CASSSGGRNTIYF.